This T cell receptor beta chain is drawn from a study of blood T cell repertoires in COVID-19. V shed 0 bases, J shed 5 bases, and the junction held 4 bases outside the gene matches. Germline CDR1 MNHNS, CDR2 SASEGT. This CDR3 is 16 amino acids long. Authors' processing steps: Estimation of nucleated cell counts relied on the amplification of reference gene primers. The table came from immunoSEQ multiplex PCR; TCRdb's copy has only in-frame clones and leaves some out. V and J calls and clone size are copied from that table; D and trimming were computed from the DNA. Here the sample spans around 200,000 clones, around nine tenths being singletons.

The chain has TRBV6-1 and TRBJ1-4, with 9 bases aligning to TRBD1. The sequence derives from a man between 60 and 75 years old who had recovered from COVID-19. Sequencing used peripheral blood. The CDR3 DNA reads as TGTGCCAGCAGTGAAGCCCACAGGGGGCGGAATGAAAAACTGTTTTTT. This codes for CASSEAHRGRNEKLFF.